The 32 T cell receptor beta chains reported below all come from one sample, sequenced in a study of technical replicates of blood from a handful of donors. Clones were read by immunoSEQ multiplex PCR, and TCRdb kept only the in-frame ones, dropping some. The data hold 75,000 to 95,000 clones, with around nine tenths observed a single time. The specimen was T cells isolated from PBMCs. The origin of the receptors is a human donor in good health.

The count of this clone is one. The chain carries TRBV27 and TRBJ2-7; the match to TRBD2 covers 10 bases. CDR1 and CDR2 from the germline V gene are MNHEY and SMNVEV (reference sequence). The CDR3 length is 14 residues. V lost 4 bases and J lost 6; bases outside the gene matches: 6. As DNA, the CDR3 is TGTGCCAGCAGTTCAACTAGCGGGGCGATCGAGCAGTACTTC. It codes for CASSSTSGAIEQYF.

The chain is built from TRBV5-6 and TRBJ2-5; D gene ambiguous. Trimming left V 1 base short and J 1 base short, with 8 bases between. The CDR3 is 14 residues long. Germline V gene data show CDR1 as SGHDT and CDR2 as YYEEEE. The CDR3: CASSLWAGQETQYF. The DNA of the CDR3 is TGTGCCAGCAGCTTGTGGGCAGGCCAAGAGACCCAGTACTTC.

This clone appeared once. V gene TRBV4-1 combines with J gene TRBJ1-2; TRBD1 is a possible D gene (6 bases). Trimming left V 2 bases short and J 4 bases short, with 14 bases between. This CDR3 contains 15 residues. Germline CDR1 MGHRA, CDR2 YSYEKL. The CDR3 here is CASSQFYRAIYGYTF. The CDR3 nucleotides are TGCGCCAGCAGCCAATTCTACAGGGCGATCTATGGCTACACCTTC.

The chain combines TRBV11-2 with TRBJ1-5; possible D gene TRBD1, 5 bases. CDR1 and CDR2 (germline): SGHAT, FQNNGV. The CDR3 length is 14 residues. The germline V and J ends were trimmed by 5 bases and 4 bases, with 12 bases remaining between them. In DNA, the CDR3 is TGTGCCAGCAGCCAGATTAGGGGTAATCAGCCCCAGCATTTT. This codes for CASSQIRGNQPQHF.

This clone is a singleton in its sample. V is TRBV7-6 and J is TRBJ2-3, with 11 positions matching TRBD2. The germline CDR1 and CDR2 sequences are SGHVS and FNYEAQ. V dropped 5 bases and J dropped 2; count of bases not matched to a gene: 9. The CDR3 is made up of 17 amino acids. The CDR3 reads CASSLPGLAVNTDTQYF. The CDR3, as DNA: TGTGCCAGCAGCCTGCCGGGACTAGCGGTTAACACAGATACGCAGTATTTT.

The sample holds a few counts of this clone. The V and J genes are TRBV15 and TRBJ2-3, with a tentative D call TRBD2 (5 bases). The germline V and J ends were trimmed by 4 bases and 2 bases, with 16 bases remaining between them. From germline, CDR1 is LNHNV and CDR2 YYDKDF (reference sequence). The CDR3 has 16 residues. Written as DNA, the CDR3 is TGTGCCACCAGCAACCCGACCGGGAAGGACACAGATACGCAGTATTTT. The encoded protein is CATSNPTGKDTDTQYF.

DNA for the CDR3: TGCGCCAGCAGCCAAGCCGGGAGCGCCTACGAGCAGTACTTC. Translation gives CASSQAGSAYEQYF. This chain uses TRBV4-1 with TRBJ2-7; the D gene is possibly TRBD2 (6 bases). V lost 1 base and J lost 2, with 9 bases in between. The CDR3 sequence is 14 residues long. The V gene's germline CDR1 is MGHRA and CDR2 YSYEKL.

The genes are TRBV28 and TRBJ2-1; no clear D. This CDR3 comprises 11 residues. V lost 6 bases to trimming and J lost 8 bases, with 8 bases between them. Germline CDR1 and CDR2: MDHEN and SYDVKM. The CDR3 DNA follows: TGTGCCAGCAGCCCCTCGGATGAGCAGTTCTTC. As protein: CASSPSDEQFF.

The chain combines TRBV28 with TRBJ1-6, with no clear D. Deletions cut 6 bases from V and 3 bases from J, with 15 bases between. This CDR3 spans 16 amino acids. CDR1 and CDR2 from the germline V gene are MDHEN and SYDVKM. The CDR3 sequence is CASSPFSVSYNSPLHF. The DNA for the CDR3 is TGTGCCAGCAGCCCCTTTTCGGTTAGCTATAATTCACCCCTCCACTTT.

The V call is TRBV29-1, the J call TRBJ1-4, with unresolved D. Germline assignment: CDR1 SQVTM and CDR2 ANQGSEA. The germline V and J ends were trimmed by 4 bases and 5 bases, with 8 bases remaining between them. This CDR3 comprises 12 residues. CDR3 nucleotides: TGCAGCGTTGCACGGGGAAATGAAAAACTGTTTTTT. As protein: CSVARGNEKLFF.

The gene calls are TRBV10-1 and TRBJ2-1; 9 nucleotides align to TRBD2. CDR3 length: 15 residues. The germline CDR1 and CDR2 sequences are WNHNN and SYGVQD (reference sequence). After removal of 10 bases from V and 4 bases from J, the junction contained 11 bases not matched to a gene. This CDR3 is CATGLTSGGYNEQFF. The CDR3 nucleotides are TGCGCCACTGGGCTGACTAGCGGAGGGTACAATGAGCAGTTCTTC.

The rearrangement links TRBV6-5 to TRBJ1-4, with D maybe TRBD1 (6 bases). The ends were cut back, 6 bases at V and 3 bases at J, with 11 bases in the middle. There are 14 residues in the CDR3. Germline V gives CDR1 MNHEY, CDR2 SVGAGI. In DNA, the CDR3 is TGTGCCAGCAGCCAAGGGGGATCTAATGAAAAACTGTTTTTT. Translated, it gives CASSQGGSNEKLFF.

The sample holds one count of this clone. The rearrangement joins TRBV20-1 to TRBJ2-7; no clear D. Per the germline V gene, CDR1 is DFQATT and CDR2 is SNEGSKA (reference sequence). This CDR3 is 11 amino acids long. With 3 bases removed from V and 4 bases from J, the gap between germline ends came to 7 bases. The CDR3: CSASQNYEQYF. The DNA for the CDR3 is TGCAGTGCTAGTCAAAATTACGAGCAGTACTTC.

This chain joins TRBV4-1 and TRBJ1-2; weak D call: TRBD1 (6 bases). The CDR3 covers 15 residues. V was clipped by 2 bases and J by 4 bases, with 14 bases between them. Germline V lookup: CDR1 MGHRA, CDR2 YSYEKL. Here the CDR3 DNA reads TGCGCCAGCAGCCAATCTAACAGGGTAATCTATGGCTACACCTTC. Its translation: CASSQSNRVIYGYTF.

This rearrangement joins TRBV6-1 to TRBJ2-5; 9 bases fit TRBD1. The germline V gene has CDR1 MNHNS and CDR2 SASEGT. There are 17 residues in the CDR3. With V trimmed by 1 base and J by 1 base, 7 bases remained unmatched. In DNA form, the CDR3 reads TGTGCCAGCAGTGAAGACAGGGGGCGGGTTTTCCAAGAGACCCAGTACTTC. Protein: CASSEDRGRVFQETQYF.

V is TRBV10-1 and J is TRBJ2-5, with 8 bases lining up with TRBD2. Germline CDR1 and CDR2: WNHNN and SYGVQD (reference sequence). Trimming took 0 bases from V and 4 from J; bases not matched to a gene: 4. The CDR3 extends over 15 amino acids. CDR3 in amino acids: CASSESTGGRETQYF. The CDR3 DNA reads TGCGCCAGCAGTGAGTCTACGGGAGGGCGAGAGACCCAGTACTTC.

The J gene is TRBJ1-4, the V gene TRBV5-1; D remains unclear. The V end was cut by 5 bases, the J end by 7 bases, with 12 bases between. The CDR3 has 13 residues. In germline, CDR1 is SGHRS, CDR2 YFSETQ. The CDR3 DNA is TGCGCCAGCAGGCACAGCGGAGGTGAAAAACTGTTTTTT. This translates into CASRHSGGEKLFF.

The chain links TRBV5-1 to TRBJ2-2; TRBD2 is a possible D gene (6 bases). The V end lost 3 bases, the J end lost 8 bases, and 11 bases lay between the germline ends. The CDR3 consists of 13 residues. CDR1 and CDR2 (germline): SGHRS, YFSETQ. The CDR3, as DNA: TGCGCCAGCAGCTCCAATCGGGAGGGGGAGCTGTTTTTT. The encoded protein is CASSSNREGELFF.

The chain's CDR3 is CASSQGAGGRNIQYF. The CDR3 coding sequence is TGCGCCAGCAGCCAAGGTGCAGGGGGCAGAAACATTCAGTACTTC. The chain links TRBV4-1 to TRBJ2-4; 8 bases line up with TRBD1. Germline lookup yields CDR1 MGHRA and CDR2 YSYEKL. The CDR3 has 15 residues. V shed 1 base and J 6 bases; nucleotides not matched to a gene: 5.

V gene TRBV15 combines with J gene TRBJ2-7; the match to TRBD2 covers 14 bases. The CDR3 is made up of 19 amino acids. CDR1 and CDR2 from the germline V gene are LNHNV and YYDKDF (reference sequence). Trimming cost V 7 bases and J 2 bases; bases outside gene matches: 16. CDR3 region: CATMETTGTSGSPTYEQYF. In nucleotides, the CDR3 is TGTGCCACCATGGAAACAACCGGGACTAGCGGGAGTCCTACCTACGAGCAGTACTTC.

This clone was counted once. This chain uses TRBV6-5 with TRBJ1-1, with a weak D call TRBD1 (6 bases). This CDR3 contains 15 residues. Trimming removed 6 bases at V and 11 bases at J, with 25 bases between. CDR1 and CDR2 (germline): MNHEY, SVGAGI. CDR3 bases: TGTGCCAGCAGACACACTATTCCGGGGGGACATGGGGCTTTCTTT. Protein product: CASRHTIPGGHGAFF.

The V gene is TRBV28, the J gene TRBJ1-5; 9 nucleotides agree with TRBD1. Germline V gives CDR1 MDHEN, CDR2 SYDVKM. Germline trimming cut 4 bases from V and 0 bases from J; bases unmatched to any gene: 7. The CDR3 covers 17 residues. The CDR3 region is CASSSDRGGYSNQPQHF. CDR3 in DNA: TGTGCCAGCAGTTCGGACAGGGGAGGATATAGCAATCAGCCCCAGCATTTT. Together with reference TRBV28 and TRBJ1-5, the CDR3 gives the full variable domain: DVKVTQSSRYLVKRTGEKVFLECVQDMDHENMFWYRQDPGLGLRLIYFSYDVKMKEKGDIPEGYSVSREKKERFSLILESASTNQTSMYLCASSSDRGGYSNQPQHFGDGTRLSIL.

V gene TRBV7-9 combines with J gene TRBJ1-1; 11 nucleotides match TRBD1. V shed 5 bases and J 1 base; nucleotides not matched to a gene: 9. The CDR3 runs 17 residues. Germline V gives CDR1 SEHNR, CDR2 FQNEAQ (reference sequence). CDR3 protein: CASSRHGQGARNTEAFF. The CDR3 DNA reads TGTGCCAGCAGCCGGCACGGACAGGGGGCCCGGAACACTGAAGCTTTCTTT.

This clone was found once. V gene TRBV7-9 combines with J gene TRBJ2-3; 12 nucleotides align to TRBD1. This CDR3 is 18 amino acids long. Germline values: CDR1 SEHNR, CDR2 FQNEAQ (reference sequence). The trim removed 6 bases at V and 2 bases at J, leaving 12 bases unmatched. CDR3 region: CASSYRDRGPHHTDTQYF. CDR3 coding DNA: TGTGCCAGCAGTTACCGGGACAGGGGGCCACACCACACAGATACGCAGTATTTT.

The chain combines TRBV14 with TRBJ2-7; TRBD1 matches 8 bases. The CDR3 length is 15 residues. Germline V gene sequence: CDR1 SGHDN, CDR2 FVKESK. With 1 base clipped from V and 1 base from J, the junction kept 3 bases outside the gene matches. The CDR3 nucleotides are TGTGCCAGCAGCCAAGTGGGACAGGCGTCCTACGAGCAGTACTTC. Protein sequence: CASSQVGQASYEQYF.

This clone has more than one count but fewer than ten. V gene TRBV19 combines with J gene TRBJ2-3; unclear D gene. The CDR3 runs 14 residues. Germline CDR1 is LNHDA and CDR2 is SQIVND (reference sequence). V was shortened by 1 base and J by 6 bases, with 11 bases between the two germline ends. The CDR3 is CASSIVNSRDTQYF. CDR3 DNA sequence: TGTGCCAGTAGTATAGTGAACTCTAGGGATACGCAGTATTTT.

The V gene is TRBV2, the J gene TRBJ1-2, with TRBD1 matching over 7 bases. The CDR3 is 11 residues long. J lost 3 bases, V lost 9 bases, and 1 base had no gene match. Looked up from germline, CDR1 is SNHLY and CDR2 is FYNNEI. CDR3 DNA sequence: TGTGCCAGTACAGGGGACTATGGCTACACCTTC. Encoded protein: CASTGDYGYTF. The variable domain in full, with the rest retrieved from reference TRBV2 and TRBJ1-2, is EPEVTQTPSHQVTQMGQEVILRCVPISNHLYFYWYRQILGQKVEFLVSFYNNEISEKSEIFDDQFSVERPDGSNFTLKIRSTKLEDSAMYFCASTGDYGYTFGSGTRLTVV.

This chain joins TRBV19 and TRBJ1-5; D uncertain. Germline V gives CDR1 LNHDA, CDR2 SQIVND (reference sequence). V gave up 6 bases and J gave up 3 bases, with 6 bases separating them. The CDR3 is 12 amino acids. CDR3 protein: CASRRYNQPQHF. CDR3 coding DNA: TGTGCCAGTAGACGGTACAATCAGCCCCAGCATTTT.

V usage is TRBV10-3 and J usage is TRBJ2-7, with TRBD2 identical over 8 bases. The J segment lost 2 bases and the V segment lost 10 bases, leaving 7 bases of the junction unmatched. The CDR3 consists of 13 residues. Germline V gene sequence: CDR1 ENHRY, CDR2 SYGVKD. The CDR3 DNA is TGTGCCACCGGGGGGGAAGAGACCTACGAGCAGTACTTC. Amino acids: CATGGEETYEQYF.

The V gene is TRBV11-2, the J gene TRBJ2-7; TRBD2 matches 11 bases. The CDR3 is made up of 14 amino acids. CDR1 is SGHAT and CDR2 is FQNNGV in the germline V gene. V shed 6 bases, J shed 7 bases, and the junction held 8 bases outside the gene matches. The CDR3 spells CASRGTSGRREQYF. As DNA, the CDR3 is TGTGCCAGCAGGGGGACTAGCGGCCGGAGGGAGCAGTACTTC.

The chain uses TRBV7-2 and TRBJ1-5; D call uncertain. V shed 3 bases and J shed 3 bases, with 12 bases lying between them. The CDR3 consists of 15 residues. In germline, CDR1 is SGHTA, CDR2 FQGNSA. CDR3: CASSLFRGFNQPQHF. CDR3 bases: TGTGCCAGCAGCTTGTTCCGAGGCTTCAATCAGCCCCAGCATTTT.

This chain uses TRBV7-9 with TRBJ1-1, with 9 bases that match TRBD1. CDR3 length equals 14 residues. The J segment lost 4 bases and the V segment lost 4 bases, leaving 4 bases of the junction unmatched. Germline lookup yields CDR1 SEHNR and CDR2 FQNEAQ (reference sequence). CDR3 in amino acids: CASSSGTGSTEAFF. CDR3 DNA sequence: TGTGCCAGCAGCTCCGGGACAGGGAGCACTGAAGCTTTCTTT.